Sequencing of this T cell receptor beta chain was carried out in a study of cytomegalovirus exposure and HLA in healthy donors. Study context: Unique TCR beta sequences numbering about 100 million came from 150 million to 200 million T cells in an earlier analysis.

PCR involved 60 Vbeta and 13 Jbeta primers. Original methodology: A later analysis tallied about 80 million unique TCR beta chains, approximately 11 million of them shared. Clones were read by immunoSEQ multiplex PCR, and TCRdb kept only the in-frame ones, dropping some. D and trimming were read from the DNA, whereas the V and J calls and clone size are those reported in that table. With more than 65,000 clones in the sample, the ten largest clones hold roughly 2.6%. Study-level points and caveats: It was likely that a cluster of highly shared sequence variants was a sequencing artifact.

Remarks on this clone: The antigen remains unidentified.

The sample comprised PBMCs. The source of this sequence is a man in his forties in good health and CMV-seronegative.

The CDR3 protein is CASSLVASGFTDTQYF. The CDR3 nucleotides read TGTGCCAGCAGCTTAGTAGCTAGCGGATTCACAGATACGCAGTATTTT. The chain is built from TRBV7-8 and TRBJ2-3; 7 bases agree with TRBD2. In germline, CDR1 is SGHVS, CDR2 FQNEAQ. The junction had 6 bases not matched to a gene; V was cut back by 1 base and J by 2 bases. The CDR3 loop spans 16 amino acids.